Ten or more counts support the clone carrying this T cell receptor (beta chain). Its specificity is unknown. Authors of the study amplified TCR beta CDR3 regions from RNA transcripts. The HTBI set primed first-round TCR CDR3 RT-PCR. TCRdb redid the calling of the multiplex PCR reads with MiXCR, one entry per CDR3 protein. The sample lists about 420,000 distinct CDR3 sequences, roughly 13% occurring once. Fresh peripheral blood, 8 to 10 ml of it, supplied the PBMCs. The data derive from a study of T cells in Graves' hyperthyroidism and ophthalmopathy. Germline CDR1 reads KGHSH; CDR2 reads LQKENI. The V end lost 3 bases, the J end lost 4 bases, and 9 bases lay between the germline ends. The length of the CDR3 is 13 residues. Study outcomes and limitations: Among clonotypes expanded in thyroid above 0.001, most were also found in blood. Ophthalmopathy was distinguished from stable hyperthyroidism by 13 V-J signatures. The model foresaw ophthalmopathy a median roughly 6 months prior to onset.

The sequencing input was blood. The TCR was taken from a woman younger than 30 with Graves' hyperthyroidism. The chain has TRBV18 and TRBJ1-1; no clear D. As DNA, the CDR3 is TGTGCCAGCTCACCGGAGGAGAGCACTGAAGCTTTCTTT. This gives the protein CASSPEESTEAFF. Variable domain in full (rest from reference TRBV18 and TRBJ1-1): NAGVMQNPRHLVRRRGQEARLRCSPMKGHSHVYWYRQLPEEGLKFMVYLQKENIIDESGMPKERFSAEFPKEGPSILRIQQVVRGDSAAYFCASSPEESTEAFFGQGTRLTVV.